The 10 T cell receptor beta chains reported below all come from one sample, sequenced in a study of blood T cell repertoires in COVID-19. Assay: immunoSEQ multiplex PCR; the TCRdb copy retains only in-frame clones and omits some. The profile covers 360,000 or so clones, with roughly 90% appearing a single time and about 2.7% taken by the ten largest. What was sequenced was PBMCs or T cells enriched from blood (not recorded which). The source is a woman in her 30s who had recovered from COVID-19.

The chain employs TRBV7-9 and TRBJ1-1, with unresolved D. V was shortened by 5 bases and J by 7 bases, with 2 bases between the two germline ends. The germline CDR1 and CDR2 sequences are SEHNR and FQNEAQ (reference sequence). This CDR3 is built from 9 residues. The CDR3 DNA sequence: TGTGCCAGCAGCCATGAAGCTTTCTTT. Translated, it gives CASSHEAFF.

The rearrangement uses TRBV5-1 and TRBJ1-1; D possibly corresponds to TRBD1 (6 bases). With 2 bases removed from V and 7 bases from J, the gap between germline ends came to 12 bases. The CDR3 covers 13 residues. CDR1 and CDR2 (germline): SGHRS, YFSETQ. The chain's CDR3 is CASSLPQGSEAFF. In DNA, the CDR3 is TGCGCCAGCAGCTTACCTCAGGGGAGTGAAGCTTTCTTT.

The chain employs TRBV2 and TRBJ1-1; 7 nucleotides line up with TRBD1. There are 15 residues in the CDR3. V shed 6 bases, J shed 0 bases, and the junction held 7 bases outside the gene matches. Germline V gene data show CDR1 as SNHLY and CDR2 as FYNNEI. The CDR3 DNA reads TGTGCCAGCAGGGAAAGACAGGGAATGAACACTGAAGCTTTCTTT. Translation gives CASRERQGMNTEAFF.

The V gene is TRBV28, the J gene TRBJ1-5, with D maybe TRBD1 (5 bases). Looked up from germline, CDR1 is MDHEN and CDR2 is SYDVKM. Trimming left V 3 bases short and J 1 base short, with 10 bases between. CDR3 length equals 15 residues. CDR3 loop: CASSFSGVSNQPQHF. CDR3 DNA sequence: TGTGCCAGCAGTTTTTCGGGGGTGAGCAATCAGCCCCAGCATTTT. Full variable domain (outside the CDR3, taken from reference TRBV28 and TRBJ1-5): DVKVTQSSRYLVKRTGEKVFLECVQDMDHENMFWYRQDPGLGLRLIYFSYDVKMKEKGDIPEGYSVSREKKERFSLILESASTNQTSMYLCASSFSGVSNQPQHFGDGTRLSIL.

This chain joins TRBV9 and TRBJ1-4; 8 bases agree with TRBD1. V lost 3 bases and J lost 7; bases outside the gene matches: 5. Germline CDR1 and CDR2: SGDLS and YYNGEE. The CDR3 has 14 amino acids. This CDR3 reads CASSGQGMSEKLFF. DNA for the CDR3: TGTGCCAGCAGCGGACAGGGGATGAGTGAAAAACTGTTTTTT.

This chain connects TRBV6-6 to TRBJ2-1; maybe TRBD2 (6 bases). The CDR3 is 12 amino acids. Germline assignment: CDR1 MNHNY and CDR2 SVGAGI (reference sequence). Trimming left V 6 bases short and J 8 bases short, with 11 bases between. Here the CDR3 reads CASSQGLYEQFF. The CDR3 DNA reads as TGTGCCAGCAGCCAGGGACTGTATGAGCAGTTCTTC.

The CDR3 DNA sequence: TGTGCCAGCAGTTGGGACAGGAACACCGGGGAGCTGTTTTTT. The encoded protein is CASSWDRNTGELFF. The genes are TRBV2 and TRBJ2-2; 7 nucleotides align to TRBD1. CDR3 length: 14 residues. Trimming removed 5 bases from V and 1 base from J; junction bases left unmatched: 1. CDR1 and CDR2 from the germline V gene are SNHLY and FYNNEI. The full variable domain, rest sourced from reference TRBV2 and TRBJ2-2, is EPEVTQTPSHQVTQMGQEVILRCVPISNHLYFYWYRQILGQKVEFLVSFYNNEISEKSEIFDDQFSVERPDGSNFTLKIRSTKLEDSAMYFCASSWDRNTGELFFGEGSRLTVL.

The chain combines TRBV29-1 with TRBJ2-7, with 7 bases aligning to TRBD1. Trimming removed 6 bases from V and 0 bases from J; junction bases left unmatched: 11. This CDR3 is built from 15 residues. Germline V lookup: CDR1 SQVTM, CDR2 ANQGSEA. Here the CDR3 DNA reads TGCAGCGTCGAGACCCGACAGGGAAACTCCTACGAGCAGTACTTC. Residues: CSVETRQGNSYEQYF.

J is TRBJ2-3 and V is TRBV2; maybe TRBD2 (6 bases). This CDR3 contains 14 residues. Trimming cost V 7 bases and J 0 bases, with 11 bases left between them. Per germline, CDR1 SNHLY and CDR2 FYNNEI. In nucleotides, the CDR3 is TGTGCCAGCAACCGGGGGAGTAGCACAGATACGCAGTATTTT. Protein product: CASNRGSSTDTQYF.

The genes are TRBV4-2 and TRBJ1-4; 7 positions agree with TRBD1. From germline, CDR1 is LGHNA and CDR2 YNFKEQ. The ends lost 2 bases at V and 8 bases at J; junction bases unmatched: 17. The CDR3 has 18 amino acids. The DNA of the CDR3 is TGTGCCAGCAGCCAAAGGTTCCTGACCGGGACAGTGATAGAAAAACTGTTTTTT. Encoded protein: CASSQRFLTGTVIEKLFF.